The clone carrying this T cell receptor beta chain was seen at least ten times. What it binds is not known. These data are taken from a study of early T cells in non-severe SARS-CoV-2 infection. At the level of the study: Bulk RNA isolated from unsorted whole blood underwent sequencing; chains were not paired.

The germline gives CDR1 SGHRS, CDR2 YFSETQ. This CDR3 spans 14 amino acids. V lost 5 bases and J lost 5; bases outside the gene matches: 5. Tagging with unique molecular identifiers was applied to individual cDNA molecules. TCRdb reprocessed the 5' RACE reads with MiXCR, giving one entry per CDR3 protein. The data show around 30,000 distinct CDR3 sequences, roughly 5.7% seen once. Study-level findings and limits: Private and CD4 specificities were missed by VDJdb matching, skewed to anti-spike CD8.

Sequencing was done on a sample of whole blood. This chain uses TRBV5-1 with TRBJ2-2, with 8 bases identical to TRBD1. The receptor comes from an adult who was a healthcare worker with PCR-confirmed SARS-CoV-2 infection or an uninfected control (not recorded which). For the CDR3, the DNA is TGCGCCAGCAGGTCACAGGGGGGAACCGGGGAGCTGTTTTTT. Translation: CASRSQGGTGELFF.